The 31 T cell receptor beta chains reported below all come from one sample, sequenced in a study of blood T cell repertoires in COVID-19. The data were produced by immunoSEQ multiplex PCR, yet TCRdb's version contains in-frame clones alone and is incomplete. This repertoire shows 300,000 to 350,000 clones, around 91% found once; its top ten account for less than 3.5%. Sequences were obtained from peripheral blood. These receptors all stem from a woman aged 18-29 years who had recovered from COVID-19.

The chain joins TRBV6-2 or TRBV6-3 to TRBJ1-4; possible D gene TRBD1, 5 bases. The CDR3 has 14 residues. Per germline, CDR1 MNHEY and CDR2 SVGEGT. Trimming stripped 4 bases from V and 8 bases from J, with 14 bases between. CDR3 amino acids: CASSSSGAREKLFF. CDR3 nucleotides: TGTGCCAGCAGTTCCAGTGGGGCGAGGGAAAAACTGTTTTTT.

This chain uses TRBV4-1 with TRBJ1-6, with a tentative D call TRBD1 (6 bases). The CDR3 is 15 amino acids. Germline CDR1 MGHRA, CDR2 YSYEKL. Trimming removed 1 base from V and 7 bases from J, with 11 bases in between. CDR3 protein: CASSQVAGANSPLHF. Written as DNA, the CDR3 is TGCGCCAGCAGCCAAGTCGCAGGGGCCAATTCACCCCTCCACTTT.

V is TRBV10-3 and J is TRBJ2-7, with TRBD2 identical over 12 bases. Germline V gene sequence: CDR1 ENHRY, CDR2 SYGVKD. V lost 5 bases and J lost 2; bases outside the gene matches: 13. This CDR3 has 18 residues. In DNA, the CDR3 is TGTGCCATCAGTAGCCGGGACATTCTAGCGGGAGGGCCCTACGAGCAGTACGTC. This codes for CAISSRDILAGGPYEQYV.

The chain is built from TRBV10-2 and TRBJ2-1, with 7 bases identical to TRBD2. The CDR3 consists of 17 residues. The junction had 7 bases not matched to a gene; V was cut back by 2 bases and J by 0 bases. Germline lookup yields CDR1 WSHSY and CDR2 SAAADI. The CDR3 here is CASSEVSSGSSYNEQFF. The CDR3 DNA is TGCGCCAGCAGTGAGGTTTCTAGCGGAAGCTCCTACAATGAGCAGTTCTTC.

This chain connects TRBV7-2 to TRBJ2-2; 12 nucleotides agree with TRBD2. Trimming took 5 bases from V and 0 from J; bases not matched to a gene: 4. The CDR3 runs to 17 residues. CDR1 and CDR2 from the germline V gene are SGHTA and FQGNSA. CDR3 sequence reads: CASSQGLAGTNTGELFF. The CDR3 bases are TGTGCCAGCAGCCAGGGACTAGCGGGCACGAACACCGGGGAGCTGTTTTTT. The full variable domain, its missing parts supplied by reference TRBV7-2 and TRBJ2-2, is GAGVSQSPSNKVTEKGKDVELRCDPISGHTALYWYRQSLGQGLEFLIYFQGNSAPDKSGLPSDRFSAERTGGSVSTLTIQRTQQEDSAVYLCASSQGLAGTNTGELFFGEGSRLTVL.

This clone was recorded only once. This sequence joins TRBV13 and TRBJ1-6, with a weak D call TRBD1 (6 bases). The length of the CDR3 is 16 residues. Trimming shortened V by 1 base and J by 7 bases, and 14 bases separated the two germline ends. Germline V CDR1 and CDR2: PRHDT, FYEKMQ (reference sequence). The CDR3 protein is CASSLDFGQKNSPLHF. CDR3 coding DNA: TGTGCCAGCAGCTTAGACTTTGGACAGAAGAATTCACCCCTCCACTTT.

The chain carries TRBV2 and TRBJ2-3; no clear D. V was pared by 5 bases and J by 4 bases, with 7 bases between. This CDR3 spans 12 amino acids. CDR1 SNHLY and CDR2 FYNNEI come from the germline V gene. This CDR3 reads CASSRSSDTQYF. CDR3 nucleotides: TGTGCCAGCAGTCGGTCGTCAGATACGCAGTATTTT.

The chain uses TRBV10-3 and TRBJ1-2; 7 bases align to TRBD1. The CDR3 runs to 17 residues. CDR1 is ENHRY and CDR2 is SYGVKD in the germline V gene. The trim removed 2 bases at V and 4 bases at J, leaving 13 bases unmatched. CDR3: CAISEKGQSFLGYGYTF. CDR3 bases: TGTGCCATCAGTGAGAAGGGACAGTCCTTCCTTGGCTATGGCTACACCTTC.

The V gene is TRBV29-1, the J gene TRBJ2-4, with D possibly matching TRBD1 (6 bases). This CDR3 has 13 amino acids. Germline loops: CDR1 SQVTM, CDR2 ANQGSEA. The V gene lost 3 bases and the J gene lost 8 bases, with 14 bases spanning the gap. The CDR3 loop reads CSVENRVGDIQYF. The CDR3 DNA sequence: TGCAGCGTTGAGAACAGGGTTGGGGACATTCAGTACTTC. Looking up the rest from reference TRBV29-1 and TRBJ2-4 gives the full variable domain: SAVISQKPSRDICQRGTSLTIQCQVDSQVTMMFWYRQQPGQSLTLIATANQGSEATYESGFVIDKFPISRPNLTFSTLTVSNMSPEDSSIYLCSVENRVGDIQYFGAGTRLSVL.

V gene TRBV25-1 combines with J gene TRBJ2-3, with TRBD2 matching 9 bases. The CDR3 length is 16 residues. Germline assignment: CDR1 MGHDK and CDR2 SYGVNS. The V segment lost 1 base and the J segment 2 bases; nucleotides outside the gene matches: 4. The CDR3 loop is CASSELSGRLTDTQYF. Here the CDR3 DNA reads TGTGCCAGCAGTGAATTGAGCGGGAGGCTCACAGATACGCAGTATTTT.

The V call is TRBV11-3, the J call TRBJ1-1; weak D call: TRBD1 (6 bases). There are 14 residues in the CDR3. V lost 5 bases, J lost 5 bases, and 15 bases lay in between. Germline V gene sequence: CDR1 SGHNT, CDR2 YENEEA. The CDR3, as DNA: TGTGCCAGCAGCAAGAAACAGGGCGGTACTGAAGCTTTCTTT. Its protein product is CASSKKQGGTEAFF.

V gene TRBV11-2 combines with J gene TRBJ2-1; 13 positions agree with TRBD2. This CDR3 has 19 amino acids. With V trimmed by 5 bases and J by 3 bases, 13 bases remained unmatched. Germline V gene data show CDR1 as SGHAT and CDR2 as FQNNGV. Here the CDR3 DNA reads TGTGCCAGCAGCCGGCCACGGGGACTAGCGGGACTTCTCTACAATGAGCAGTTCTTC. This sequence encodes CASSRPRGLAGLLYNEQFF. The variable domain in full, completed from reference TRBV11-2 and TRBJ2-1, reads EAGVAQSPRYKIIEKRQSVAFWCNPISGHATLYWYQQILGQGPKLLIQFQNNGVVDDSQLPKDRFSAERLKGVDSTLKIQPAKLEDSAVYLCASSRPRGLAGLLYNEQFFGPGTRLTVL.

CDR3 in DNA: TGTGCCAGCAGCTTAGATCGTAGAGCGGTTGGCGGGAGGTTGGATGAGCAGTTCTTC. Translated: CASSLDRRAVGGRLDEQFF. V gene TRBV11-3 combines with J gene TRBJ2-1; 8 nucleotides agree with TRBD2. This CDR3 comprises 19 residues. V was clipped by 0 bases and J by 8 bases; unmatched bases: 18. Germline lookup yields CDR1 SGHNT and CDR2 YENEEA.

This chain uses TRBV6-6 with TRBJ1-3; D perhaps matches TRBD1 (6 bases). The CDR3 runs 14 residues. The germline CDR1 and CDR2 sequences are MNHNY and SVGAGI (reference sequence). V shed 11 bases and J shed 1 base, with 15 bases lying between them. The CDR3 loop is CAAADQGSGNTIYF. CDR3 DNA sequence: TGTGCCGCCGCCGATCAGGGGTCTGGAAACACCATATATTTT.

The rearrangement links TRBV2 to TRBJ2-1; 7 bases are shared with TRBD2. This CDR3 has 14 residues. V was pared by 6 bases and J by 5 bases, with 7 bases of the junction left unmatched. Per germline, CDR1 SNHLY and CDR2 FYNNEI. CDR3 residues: CASSIGTIDNEQFF. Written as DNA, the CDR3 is TGTGCCAGCAGCATTGGGACTATCGACAATGAGCAGTTCTTC.

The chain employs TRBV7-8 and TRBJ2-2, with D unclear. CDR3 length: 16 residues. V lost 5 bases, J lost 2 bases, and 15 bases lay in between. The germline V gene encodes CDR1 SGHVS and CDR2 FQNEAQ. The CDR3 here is CASSHSLTANTGELFF. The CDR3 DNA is TGTGCCAGCAGCCACAGCTTAACAGCCAACACCGGGGAGCTGTTTTTT.

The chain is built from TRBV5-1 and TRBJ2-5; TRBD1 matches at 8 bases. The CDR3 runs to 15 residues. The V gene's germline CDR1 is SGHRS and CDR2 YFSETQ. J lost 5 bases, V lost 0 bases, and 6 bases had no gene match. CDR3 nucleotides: TGCGCCAGCAGCTTGGGGACAGGGCCCTGGGAGACCCAGTACTTC. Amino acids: CASSLGTGPWETQYF.

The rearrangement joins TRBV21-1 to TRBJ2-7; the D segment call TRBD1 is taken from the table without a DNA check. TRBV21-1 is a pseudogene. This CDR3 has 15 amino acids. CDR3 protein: CASTLQEKNSYEQYV. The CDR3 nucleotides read TGTGCCAGCACCCTCCAGGAAAAAAACTCCTACGAGCAGTACGTC.

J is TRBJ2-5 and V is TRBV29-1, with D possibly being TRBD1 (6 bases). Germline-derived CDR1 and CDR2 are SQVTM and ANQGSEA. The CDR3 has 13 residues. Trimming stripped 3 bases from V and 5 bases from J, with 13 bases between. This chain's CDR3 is CSVDADRAETQYF. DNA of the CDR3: TGCAGCGTTGACGCGGACAGAGCGGAGACCCAGTACTTC.

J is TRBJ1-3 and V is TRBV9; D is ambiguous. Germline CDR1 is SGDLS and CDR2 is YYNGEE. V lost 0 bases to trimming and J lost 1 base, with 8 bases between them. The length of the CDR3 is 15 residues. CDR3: CASSVVPRSGNTIYF. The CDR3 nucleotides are TGTGCCAGCAGCGTAGTTCCGAGGTCTGGAAACACCATATATTTT. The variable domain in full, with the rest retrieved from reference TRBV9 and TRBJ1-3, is DSGVTQTPKHLITATGQRVTLRCSPRSGDLSVYWYQQSLDQGLQFLIQYYNGEERAKGNILERFSAQQFPDLHSELNLSSLELGDSALYFCASSVVPRSGNTIYFGEGSWLTVV.

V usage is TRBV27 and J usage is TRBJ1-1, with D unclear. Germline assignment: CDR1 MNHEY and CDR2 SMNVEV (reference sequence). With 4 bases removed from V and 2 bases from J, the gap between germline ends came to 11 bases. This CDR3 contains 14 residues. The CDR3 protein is CASSSPTLNTEAFF. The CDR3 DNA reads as TGTGCCAGCAGTTCCCCGACTTTAAACACTGAAGCTTTCTTT.

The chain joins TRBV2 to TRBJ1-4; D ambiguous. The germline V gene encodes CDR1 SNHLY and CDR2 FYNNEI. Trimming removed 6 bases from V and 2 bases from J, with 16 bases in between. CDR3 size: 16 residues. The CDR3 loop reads CASSELLARTNEKLFF. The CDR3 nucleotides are TGTGCCAGCAGCGAACTTCTGGCGAGGACTAATGAAAAACTGTTTTTT.

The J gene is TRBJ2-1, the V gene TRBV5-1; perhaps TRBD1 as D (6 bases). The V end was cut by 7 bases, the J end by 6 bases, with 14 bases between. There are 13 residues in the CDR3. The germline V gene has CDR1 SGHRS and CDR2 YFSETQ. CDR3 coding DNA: TGCGCCAGCGGGGTAGGGGGTCTCAATGAGCAGTTCTTC. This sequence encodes CASGVGGLNEQFF.

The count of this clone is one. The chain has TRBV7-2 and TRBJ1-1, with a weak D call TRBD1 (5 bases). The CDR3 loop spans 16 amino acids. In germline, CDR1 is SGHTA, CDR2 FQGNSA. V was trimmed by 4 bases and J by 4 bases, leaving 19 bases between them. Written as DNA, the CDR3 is TGTGCCAGCAGCTCACTCAGGGCAGCCCGGTCCACTGAAGCTTTCTTT. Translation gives CASSSLRAARSTEAFF. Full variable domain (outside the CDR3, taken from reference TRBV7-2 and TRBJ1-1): GAGVSQSPSNKVTEKGKDVELRCDPISGHTALYWYRQSLGQGLEFLIYFQGNSAPDKSGLPSDRFSAERTGGSVSTLTIQRTQQEDSAVYLCASSSLRAARSTEAFFGQGTRLTVV.

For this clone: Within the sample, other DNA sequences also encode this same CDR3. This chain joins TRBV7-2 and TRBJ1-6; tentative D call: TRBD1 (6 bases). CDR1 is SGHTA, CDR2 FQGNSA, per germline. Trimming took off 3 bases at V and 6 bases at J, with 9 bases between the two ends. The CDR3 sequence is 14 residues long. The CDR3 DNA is TGTGCCAGCAGCTTCAAACAGGGTAATTCACCCCTCCACTTT. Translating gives CASSFKQGNSPLHF.

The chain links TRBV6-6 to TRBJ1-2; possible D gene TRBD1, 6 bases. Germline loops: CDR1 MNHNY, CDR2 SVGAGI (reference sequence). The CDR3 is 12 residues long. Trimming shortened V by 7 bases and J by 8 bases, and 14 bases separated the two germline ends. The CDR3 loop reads CASNDRLDGYTF. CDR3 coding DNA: TGTGCCAGCAACGACAGGTTAGACGGCTACACCTTC.

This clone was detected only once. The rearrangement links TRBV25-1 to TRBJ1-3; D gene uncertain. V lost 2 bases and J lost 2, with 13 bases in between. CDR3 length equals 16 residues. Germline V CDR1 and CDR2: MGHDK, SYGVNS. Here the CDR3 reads CASSEAYPGAGNTIYF. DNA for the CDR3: TGTGCCAGCAGTGAAGCTTACCCGGGTGCTGGAAACACCATATATTTT.

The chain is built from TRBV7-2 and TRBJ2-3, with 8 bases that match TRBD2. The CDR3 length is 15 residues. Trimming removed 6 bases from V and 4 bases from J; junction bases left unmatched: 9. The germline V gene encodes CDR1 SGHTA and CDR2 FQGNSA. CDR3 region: CASRPYTSGADTQYF. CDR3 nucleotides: TGTGCCAGCAGACCGTACACTAGCGGCGCAGATACGCAGTATTTT.

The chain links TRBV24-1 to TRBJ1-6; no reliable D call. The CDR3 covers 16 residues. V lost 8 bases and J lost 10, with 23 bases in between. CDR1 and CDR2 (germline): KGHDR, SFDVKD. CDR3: CATTPVRIELSSPLHF. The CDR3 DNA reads TGTGCCACCACCCCTGTGAGGATTGAACTATCGTCACCCCTCCACTTT.

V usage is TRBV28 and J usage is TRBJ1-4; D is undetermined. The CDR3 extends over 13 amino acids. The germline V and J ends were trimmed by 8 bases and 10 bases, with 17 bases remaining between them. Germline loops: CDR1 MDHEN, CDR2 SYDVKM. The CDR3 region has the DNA TGTGCCAGCGGACGCGGGATCCGGTCAAAACTGTTTTTT. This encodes CASGRGIRSKLFF.

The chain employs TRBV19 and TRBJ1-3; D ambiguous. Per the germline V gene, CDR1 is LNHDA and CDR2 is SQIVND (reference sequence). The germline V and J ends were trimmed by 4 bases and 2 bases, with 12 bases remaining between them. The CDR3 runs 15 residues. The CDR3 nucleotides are TGTGCCAGTAGTACATTGACTCGGGCTGGAAACACCATATATTTT. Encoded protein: CASSTLTRAGNTIYF.